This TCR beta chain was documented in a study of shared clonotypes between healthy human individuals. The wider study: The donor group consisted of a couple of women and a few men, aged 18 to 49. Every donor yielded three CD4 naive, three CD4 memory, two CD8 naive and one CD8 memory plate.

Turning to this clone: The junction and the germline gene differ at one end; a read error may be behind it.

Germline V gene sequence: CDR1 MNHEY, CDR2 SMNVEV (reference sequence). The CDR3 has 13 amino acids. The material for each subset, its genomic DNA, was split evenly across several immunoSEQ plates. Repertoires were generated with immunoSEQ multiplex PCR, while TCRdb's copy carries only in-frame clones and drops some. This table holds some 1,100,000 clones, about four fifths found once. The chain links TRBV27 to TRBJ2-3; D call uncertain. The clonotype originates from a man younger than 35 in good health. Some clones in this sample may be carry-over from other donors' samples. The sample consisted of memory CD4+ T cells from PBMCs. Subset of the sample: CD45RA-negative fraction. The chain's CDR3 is CASSAFSTDTQYF. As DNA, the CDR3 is TGTGCCAGCTCAGCGTTCAGCACGGATACGCAGTATTTT.